This TCR beta chain was identified during a study of cytomegalovirus exposure and HLA in healthy donors. General study findings and limits: A later analysis showed TCR association rates differing by HLA locus, peaking at DRB1 and lowest at HLA-C. Overall, around 160 TCR beta chains were annotated as cytomegalovirus-associated. Relative to equally common others, HLA-associated TCR beta chains showed greater clonal expansion in a later analysis.

The CDR3 runs to 15 residues. Germline assignment: CDR1 MDHEN and CDR2 SYDVKM. After removal of 6 bases from V and 1 base from J, the junction contained 9 bases not matched to a gene. Researchers ran the PCR with 60 Vbeta and 13 Jbeta primers. The protocol was immunoSEQ multiplex PCR, while the TCRdb copy is restricted to in-frame clones and leaves out a portion. The sample includes 85,000 to 130,000 clones, 84% of them seen just once. Note on this clone: Its antigen remains unidentified.

The chain combines TRBV28 with TRBJ2-7; 7 bases align to TRBD1. This clonotype was sampled from a young woman in good health and CMV-seronegative. Source material: PBMCs. CDR3 amino acids: CASRARLRGSYEQYF. The CDR3 DNA is TGTGCCAGCAGGGCCCGCCTCAGGGGGTCCTACGAGCAGTACTTC.